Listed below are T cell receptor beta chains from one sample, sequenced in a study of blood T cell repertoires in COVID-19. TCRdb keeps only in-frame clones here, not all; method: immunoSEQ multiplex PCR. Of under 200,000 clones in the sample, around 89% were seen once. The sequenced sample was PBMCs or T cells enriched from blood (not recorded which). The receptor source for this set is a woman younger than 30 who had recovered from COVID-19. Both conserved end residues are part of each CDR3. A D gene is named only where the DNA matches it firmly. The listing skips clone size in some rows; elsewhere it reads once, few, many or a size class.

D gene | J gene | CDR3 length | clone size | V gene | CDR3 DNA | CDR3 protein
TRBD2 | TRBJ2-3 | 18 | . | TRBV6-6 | TGTGCCAGCAGTCGTTTGGGACTAGCGGGGGGAGATACAGATACGCAGTATTTT | CASSRLGLAGGDTDTQYF
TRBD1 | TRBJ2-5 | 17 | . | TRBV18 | TGTGCCAGCTCACCACGACCAACGACAGGGCTCGGAGAGACCCAGTACTTC | CASSPRPTTGLGETQYF
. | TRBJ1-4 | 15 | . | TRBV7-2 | TGTGCCAGCAACATAGGGGGGGGCGTAGGTGAAAAACTGTTTTTT | CASNIGGGVGEKLFF
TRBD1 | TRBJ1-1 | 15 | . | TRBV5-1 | TGCGCCAGCAGCTCCCCCGACAGGGGAAAAGTTGAAGCTTTCTTT | CASSSPDRGKVEAFF
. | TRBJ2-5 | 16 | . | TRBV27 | TGTGCCAGCAGTCTTATGACAGAGGAGGGCCAAGAGACCCAGTACTTC | CASSLMTEEGQETQYF
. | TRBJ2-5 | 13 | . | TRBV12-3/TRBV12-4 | TGTGCCAGCAGTTTGGGGGGAGCGGAGACCCAGTACTTC | CASSLGGAETQYF
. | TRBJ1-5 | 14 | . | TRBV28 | TGTGCCAGCAGTTTCAGAGGGATTGATCAGCCCCAGCATTTT | CASSFRGIDQPQHF
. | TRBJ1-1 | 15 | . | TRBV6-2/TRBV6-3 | TGTGCCAGCAGTCCCGGCGGATCTTTGGGCACTGAAGCTTTCTTT | CASSPGGSLGTEAFF
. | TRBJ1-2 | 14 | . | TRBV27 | TGTGCCAGCAGTTTATTTGGGGAGGGCTATGGCTACACCTTC | CASSLFGEGYGYTF
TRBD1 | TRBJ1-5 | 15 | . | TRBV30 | TGTGCCTGGAGGAACGCCCGGGACAGCTATCAGCCCCAGCATTTT | CAWRNARDSYQPQHF
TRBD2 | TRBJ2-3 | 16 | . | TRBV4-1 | TGCGCCAGCAGCCAAGCCCGGCGGGGGGGCACAGATACGCAGTATTTT | CASSQARRGGTDTQYF
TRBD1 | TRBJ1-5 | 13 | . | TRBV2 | TGTGCCAGCAGTGGACAGGGCTATCAGCCCCAGCATTTT | CASSGQGYQPQHF
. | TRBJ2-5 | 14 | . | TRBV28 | TGTGCCAGCAGTTTGAGTGGGGGGGCAGAGACCCAGTACTTC | CASSLSGGAETQYF
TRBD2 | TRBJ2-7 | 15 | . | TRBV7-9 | TGTGCCAGCAGCTCACTAGCGGGGGGGCGAGACGAGCAGTACTTC | CASSSLAGGRDEQYF
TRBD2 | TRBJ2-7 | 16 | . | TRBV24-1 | TGTGCCACCAGTGATTCACGAGGCGGGGGGCTCTACGAGCAGTACTTC | CATSDSRGGGLYEQYF
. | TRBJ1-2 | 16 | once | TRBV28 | TGTGCCAGCAGTTTGGGCTCCGGACAGCGGTACTATGGCTACACCTTC | CASSLGSGQRYYGYTF
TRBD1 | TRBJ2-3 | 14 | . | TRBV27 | TGTGCCAGCAGTTTAGGACAGGGAGGAGATACGCAGTATTTT | CASSLGQGGDTQYF
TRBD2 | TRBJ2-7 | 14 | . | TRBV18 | TGTGCCAGCTCACCGAGCGGGGGGGCTTACGAGCAGTACTTC | CASSPSGGAYEQYF
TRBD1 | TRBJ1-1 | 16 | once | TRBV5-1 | TGCGCCAGCAGCCCGGGGGACAGGGGGATGAACACTGAAGCTTTCTTT | CASSPGDRGMNTEAFF
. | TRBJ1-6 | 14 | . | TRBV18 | TGTGCCAGCTCACCTGACGGGGGGAATTCACCCCTCCACTTT | CASSPDGGNSPLHF
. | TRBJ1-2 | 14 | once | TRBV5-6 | TGTGCCAGCAGCTTGGATGTAGGGGACTATGGCTACACCTTC | CASSLDVGDYGYTF
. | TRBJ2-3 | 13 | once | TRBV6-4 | TGTGCCAGCAGTGTCCTGCCGGGGGATACGCAGTATTTT | CASSVLPGDTQYF
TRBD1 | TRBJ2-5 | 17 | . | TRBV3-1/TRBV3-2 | TGTGCCAGCAGCCAAGGAGGCGGACAGGGGCGGGGAGAGACCCAGTACTTC | CASSQGGGQGRGETQYF
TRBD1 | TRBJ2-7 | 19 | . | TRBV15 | TGTGCCACCAGCGGCTCGGCTGACAGGGTATGGGTACCAGCTTACGAGCAGTACTTC | CATSGSADRVWVPAYEQYF
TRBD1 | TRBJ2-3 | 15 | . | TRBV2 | TGTGCCAGCAGTGAACTAGGGGGCCGGGCAGATACGCAGTATTTT | CASSELGGRADTQYF
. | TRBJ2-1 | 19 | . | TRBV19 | TGTGCCAGTAGTTCCCCCCTCGACAGGTATGTGGGGTTTGGCGATGAGCAGTTCTTC | CASSSPLDRYVGFGDEQFF
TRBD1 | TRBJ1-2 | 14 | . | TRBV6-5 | TGTGCCAGCAGAGGACAGGAAGCTAACTATGGCTACACCTTC | CASRGQEANYGYTF
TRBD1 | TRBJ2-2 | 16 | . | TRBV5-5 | TGTGCCAGCAGCCCCCATCCCGGGACAGCCACCGGGGAGCTGTTTTTT | CASSPHPGTATGELFF
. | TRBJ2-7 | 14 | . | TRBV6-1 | TGTGCCAGCAGTGAAGGTCCGGGTCGCTACGAGCAGTACTTC | CASSEGPGRYEQYF